Shown below are 10 T cell receptor beta chains from a single sample sequenced in a study of blood T cell repertoires in COVID-19. Sequencing used immunoSEQ multiplex PCR; TCRdb keeps in-frame clones, though not all of them. This table has 350,000 to 400,000 clones, roughly nine tenths appearing once. Sequencing input: PBMCs or T cells enriched from blood (not recorded which). These receptors all come from a middle-aged woman who had been exposed to COVID-19.

In regard to this clone: It is likely a read error, because the conserved phenylalanine at the end of the CDR3 is missing. Because the CDR3's place on the DNA is in doubt, the DNA is left out and the CDR3 is given as listed by TCRdb. This chain connects TRBV19 to TRBJ1-2; the D segment call TRBD1 is taken from the table without a DNA check. The CDR3 adds up to 13 amino acids, both ends counted. The germline V gene has CDR1 LNHDA and CDR2 SQIVND (reference sequence). This CDR3 is CASSRGPQIGQAL.

V usage is TRBV5-1 and J usage is TRBJ1-5; 7 bases are a match to TRBD1. The CDR3 has 15 amino acids. Looked up from germline, CDR1 is SGHRS and CDR2 is YFSETQ. The junction had 7 bases not matched to a gene; V was cut back by 0 bases and J by 7 bases. The CDR3 region has the DNA TGCGCCAGCAGCTTGGCCGGGACAGCTGGCCAGCCCCAGCATTTT. This translates into CASSLAGTAGQPQHF.

V usage is TRBV9 and J usage is TRBJ1-2, with TRBD1 matching over 9 bases. The J segment lost 5 bases and the V segment lost 0 bases, leaving 5 bases of the junction unmatched. The CDR3 loop spans 15 amino acids. Germline CDR1 and CDR2: SGDLS and YYNGEE. CDR3 residues: CASSVAQTGGYGYTF. The CDR3 DNA reads TGTGCCAGCAGCGTAGCTCAGACAGGGGGTTATGGCTACACCTTC.

This chain connects TRBV19 to TRBJ2-2; D unclear. Germline assignment: CDR1 LNHDA and CDR2 SQIVND (reference sequence). Trimming removed 6 bases from V and 1 base from J, with 6 bases in between. The length of the CDR3 is 13 residues. The chain's CDR3 is CASSLRNTGELFF. DNA for the CDR3: TGTGCCAGTAGCCTACGGAACACCGGGGAGCTGTTTTTT.

V is TRBV27 and J is TRBJ1-6; 8 bases line up with TRBD1. Germline CDR1 is MNHEY and CDR2 is SMNVEV (reference sequence). The CDR3 consists of 14 residues. V was pared by 3 bases and J by 7 bases, with 2 bases of the junction left unmatched. CDR3 DNA sequence: TGTGCCAGCAGTTTGGGACAGGCGAATTCACCCCTCCACTTT. Translating gives CASSLGQANSPLHF.

This clone has more than one count but fewer than ten. The chain uses TRBV10-2 and TRBJ1-5; a possible D gene is TRBD1 (6 bases). Germline V gene lookup returns CDR1 WSHSY and CDR2 SAAADI. Trimming removed 4 bases at V and 4 bases at J, with 11 bases between. CDR3 length: 14 residues. The CDR3 protein is CASSGPDRNQPQHF. In DNA, the CDR3 is TGCGCCAGCAGTGGCCCCGACAGGAATCAGCCCCAGCATTTT.

This chain links TRBV5-1 with TRBJ2-7, with TRBD2 identical over 7 bases. This CDR3 has 15 residues. Germline V gene data show CDR1 as SGHRS and CDR2 as YFSETQ. The junction had 10 bases not matched to a gene; V was cut back by 4 bases and J by 3 bases. CDR3 amino acids: CASSPRWGGIYEQYF. As DNA, the CDR3 is TGCGCCAGCAGCCCTAGGTGGGGGGGAATCTACGAGCAGTACTTC.

The CDR3 reads CASRPGQGLYEQYF. The CDR3 DNA reads TGTGCCAGCAGACCGGGACAGGGTCTCTACGAGCAGTACTTC. J is TRBJ2-7 and V is TRBV6-5; TRBD1 matches 9 bases. This CDR3 region has 14 residues. Germline trimming cut 6 bases from V and 3 bases from J; bases unmatched to any gene: 6. The germline gives CDR1 MNHEY, CDR2 SVGAGI.

CDR3 bases: TGTGCCAGCAGCCCTCGACAGGAACGATCCGAGCAGTACTTC. Translating gives CASSPRQERSEQYF. The chain recombines TRBV3-1 (or the pseudogene TRBV3-2) with TRBJ2-7, with TRBD1 as a possible D gene (6 bases). The CDR3 is 14 residues long. Trimming removed 4 bases from V and 6 bases from J, with 16 bases in between. Germline CDR1 is LGHDT and CDR2 is YNNKEL (reference sequence).

The gene calls are TRBV7-3 and TRBJ2-5; D is unresolved. Trimming left V 6 bases short and J 1 base short, with 9 bases between. CDR1 is SGHTA, CDR2 FQGTGA, per germline. The CDR3 length is 13 residues. In DNA, the CDR3 is TGTGCCAGCAGTTCCCGCAGCCAAGAGACCCAGTACTTC. Translated, it gives CASSSRSQETQYF. Full variable domain (rest looked up from reference TRBV7-3 and TRBJ2-5): GAGVSQTPSNKVTEKGKYVELRCDPISGHTALYWYRQSLGQGPEFLIYFQGTGAADDSGLPNDRFFAVRPEGSVSTLKIQRTERGDSAVYLCASSSRSQETQYFGPGTRLLVL.